Presented here are 10 T cell receptor beta chains from one specimen sequenced in a study of T cells in Graves' hyperthyroidism and ophthalmopathy. Amplification of TCR beta CDR3 regions was performed using RNA transcripts as template. The TCR CDR3 first-round RT-PCR relied on the HTBI primer set. Via MiXCR, TCRdb re-called the multiplex PCR reads, giving one row per CDR3 protein. The repertoire holds about 640,000 distinct CDR3 sequences, about a fifth seen once, with about 35% in the top ten. The sequenced material came from blood. The receptors originated from a man in his thirties or forties with Graves' ophthalmopathy.

This clonotype was observed a few times. V gene TRBV20-1 combines with J gene TRBJ2-1, with D possibly being TRBD2 (6 bases). V lost 3 bases to trimming and J lost 2 bases, with 8 bases between them. The germline gives CDR1 DFQATT, CDR2 SNEGSKA (reference sequence). The CDR3 covers 13 residues. The CDR3 here is CSASGSAYNEQFF. The CDR3 coding sequence is TGCAGTGCTAGCGGGAGTGCCTACAATGAGCAGTTCTTC.

The V call is TRBV7-2, the J call TRBJ2-7, with TRBD2 matching 8 bases. The germline V gene encodes CDR1 SGHTA and CDR2 FQGNSA. This CDR3 spans 15 amino acids. V gave up 3 bases and J gave up 2 bases; unmatched junction bases: 6. The CDR3 reads CASSFAGGTTYEQYF. CDR3 sequence (DNA): TGTGCCAGCAGCTTTGCGGGAGGAACCACCTACGAGCAGTACTTC.

V is TRBV7-9 and J is TRBJ1-1, with 7 bases fitting TRBD1. This CDR3 is 14 amino acids long. With V trimmed by 1 base and J by 12 bases, 11 bases remained unmatched. The germline gives CDR1 SEHNR, CDR2 FQNEAQ (reference sequence). CDR3 loop: CASSLVGQTGLTFF. CDR3 coding DNA: TGTGCCAGCAGCTTAGTGGGCCAGACAGGGTTGACTTTCTTT. The entire variable domain, with the rest obtained from reference TRBV7-9 and TRBJ1-1, is as follows: DTGVSQNPRHKITKRGQNVTFRCDPISEHNRLYWYRQTLGQGPEFLTYFQNEAQLEKSRLLSDRFSAERPKGSFSTLEIQRTEQGDSAMYLCASSLVGQTGLTFFGQGTRLTVV.

The chain links TRBV9 to TRBJ1-2, with D possibly TRBD1 on 5 matching bases. This CDR3 has 16 residues. From germline, CDR1 is SGDLS and CDR2 YYNGEE. Deletions cut 4 bases from V and 2 bases from J, with 18 bases between. The CDR3 bases are TGTGCCAGCAGCCCCGGTCGGGGCCACGGGAACTATGGCTACACCTTC. Translation: CASSPGRGHGNYGYTF.

This clonotype has a count of ten or more. The gene calls are TRBV6-2 or TRBV6-3 and TRBJ2-7, with TRBD2 identical over 14 bases. The junction had 6 bases not matched to a gene; V was cut back by 5 bases and J by 3 bases. Germline V gives CDR1 MNHEY, CDR2 SVGEGT. The CDR3 has 16 amino acids. The CDR3 spells CASSPRLAGGVYEQYF. The CDR3, as DNA: TGTGCCAGCAGTCCTAGACTAGCGGGAGGGGTCTACGAGCAGTACTTC.

This clonotype has just one count. V usage is TRBV29-1 and J usage is TRBJ2-7, with 7 bases lining up with TRBD1. The CDR3 is made up of 13 amino acids. CDR1 is SQVTM and CDR2 is ANQGSEA in the germline V gene. Trimming cost V 6 bases and J 2 bases; bases outside gene matches: 7. The CDR3 sequence: CSVRQGQPYEQYF. The CDR3 DNA reads as TGCAGCGTCCGCCAGGGACAGCCCTACGAGCAGTACTTC.

The chain is built from TRBV3-1 and TRBJ2-1; 12 nucleotides agree with TRBD2. This CDR3 is 17 amino acids long. Germline V gene data show CDR1 as LGHDT and CDR2 as YNNKEL (reference sequence). Trimming at V came to 4 bases and at J to 7 bases, leaving 11 bases not matched to a gene. In nucleotides, the CDR3 is TGTGCCAGCAGCCCTCTAGCGGGAGGGCCGAAGTTGAATGAGCAGTTCTTC. Its translation is CASSPLAGGPKLNEQFF.

This chain uses TRBV25-1 with TRBJ1-1; 7 bases align to TRBD1. This CDR3 has 14 residues. CDR1 is MGHDK and CDR2 is SYGVNS in the germline V gene. V lost 8 bases, J lost 2 bases, and 8 bases stayed unmatched. This chain's CDR3 is CASRETGSNTEAFF. In DNA form, the CDR3 reads TGTGCCAGCCGAGAGACAGGGAGCAACACTGAAGCTTTCTTT.

This clonotype has just a few counts. The chain recombines TRBV28 with TRBJ2-7, with 7 bases fitting TRBD1. Germline V gene sequence: CDR1 MDHEN, CDR2 SYDVKM. This CDR3 region has 14 residues. The J segment lost 2 bases and the V segment lost 3 bases, leaving 4 bases of the junction unmatched. The CDR3 DNA follows: TGTGCCAGCAGTTTGTGGGACAGACCCTACGAGCAGTACTTC. It yields the protein CASSLWDRPYEQYF.

The V gene is TRBV19, the J gene TRBJ2-1, with a tentative D call TRBD1 (6 bases). CDR1 is LNHDA and CDR2 is SQIVND in the germline V gene (reference sequence). This CDR3 has 14 residues. With 6 bases removed from V and 5 bases from J, the gap between germline ends came to 14 bases. CDR3 DNA sequence: TGTGCCAGTAGGCAACCGGGACACAACAATGAGCAGTTCTTC. It translates to CASRQPGHNNEQFF.